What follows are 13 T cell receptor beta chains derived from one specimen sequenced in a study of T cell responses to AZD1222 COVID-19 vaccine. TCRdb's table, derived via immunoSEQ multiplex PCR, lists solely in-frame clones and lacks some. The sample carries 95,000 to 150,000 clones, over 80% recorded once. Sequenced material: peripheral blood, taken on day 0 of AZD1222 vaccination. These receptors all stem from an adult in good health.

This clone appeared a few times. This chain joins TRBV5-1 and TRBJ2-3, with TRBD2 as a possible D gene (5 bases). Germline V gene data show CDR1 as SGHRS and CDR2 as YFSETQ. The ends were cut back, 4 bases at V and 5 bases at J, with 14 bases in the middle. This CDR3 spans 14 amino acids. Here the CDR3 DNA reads TGCGCCAGCAGCATGTTAGGGAGCGAAGATACGCAGTATTTT. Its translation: CASSMLGSEDTQYF.

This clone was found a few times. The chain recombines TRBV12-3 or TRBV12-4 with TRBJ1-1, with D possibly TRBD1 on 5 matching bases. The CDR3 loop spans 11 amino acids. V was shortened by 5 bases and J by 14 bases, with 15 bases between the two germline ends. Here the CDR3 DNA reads TGTGCCAGCAGTGCGATATCCAGGGAATTCTTT. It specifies CASSAISREFF.

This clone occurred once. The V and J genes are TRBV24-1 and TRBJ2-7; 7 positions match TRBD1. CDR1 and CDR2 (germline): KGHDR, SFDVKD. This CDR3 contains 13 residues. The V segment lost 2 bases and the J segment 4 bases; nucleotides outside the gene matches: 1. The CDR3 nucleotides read TGTGCCACCAGTGATTCGACAGGGTACGAGCAGTACTTC. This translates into CATSDSTGYEQYF.

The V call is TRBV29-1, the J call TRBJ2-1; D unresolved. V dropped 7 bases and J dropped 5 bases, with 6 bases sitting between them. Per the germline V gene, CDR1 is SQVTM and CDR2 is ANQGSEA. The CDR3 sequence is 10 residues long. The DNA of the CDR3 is TGCAGCGCCCGGAACAATGAGCAGTTCTTC. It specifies CSARNNEQFF.

The CDR3 DNA reads TGTGCCAGCTCCCGGACAGGGATGAGCTCACCCCTCCACTTT. It translates to CASSRTGMSSPLHF. This sequence joins TRBV18 and TRBJ1-6, with TRBD1 identical over 8 bases. CDR3 length equals 14 residues. V was clipped by 6 bases and J by 10 bases; unmatched bases: 8. Germline V CDR1 and CDR2: KGHSH, LQKENI.

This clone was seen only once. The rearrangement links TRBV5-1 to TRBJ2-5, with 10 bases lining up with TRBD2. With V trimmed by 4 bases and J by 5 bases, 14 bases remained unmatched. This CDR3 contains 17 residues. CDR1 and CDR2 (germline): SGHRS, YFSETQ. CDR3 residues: CASSTASSGSWGETQYF. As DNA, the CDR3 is TGCGCCAGCAGCACCGCTTCTAGCGGGAGTTGGGGGGAGACCCAGTACTTC.

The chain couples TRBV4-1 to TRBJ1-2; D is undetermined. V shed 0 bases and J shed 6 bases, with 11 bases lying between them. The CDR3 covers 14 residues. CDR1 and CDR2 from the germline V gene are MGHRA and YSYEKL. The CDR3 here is CASSQETGLDGYTF. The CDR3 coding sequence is TGCGCCAGCAGCCAAGAGACTGGGCTGGATGGCTACACCTTC.

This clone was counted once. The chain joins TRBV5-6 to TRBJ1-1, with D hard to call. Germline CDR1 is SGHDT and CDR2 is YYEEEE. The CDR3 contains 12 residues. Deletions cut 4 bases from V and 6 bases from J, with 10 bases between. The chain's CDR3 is CASSPGGAEAFF. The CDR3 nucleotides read TGTGCCAGCAGCCCAGGTGGGGCTGAAGCTTTCTTT.

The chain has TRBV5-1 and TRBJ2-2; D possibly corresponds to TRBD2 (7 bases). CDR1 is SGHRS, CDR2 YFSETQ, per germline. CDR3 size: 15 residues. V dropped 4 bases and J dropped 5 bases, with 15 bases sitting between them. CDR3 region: CASSRDGGRTGELFF. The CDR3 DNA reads TGCGCCAGCAGCCGTGACGGGGGGCGGACCGGGGAGCTGTTTTTT.

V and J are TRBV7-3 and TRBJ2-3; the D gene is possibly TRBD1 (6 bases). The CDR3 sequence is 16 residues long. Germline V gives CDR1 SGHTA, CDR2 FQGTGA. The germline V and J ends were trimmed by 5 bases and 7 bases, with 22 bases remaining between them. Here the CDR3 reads CASSLLGHSDSNTQYF. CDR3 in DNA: TGTGCCAGCAGCCTGCTGGGACATTCCGATTCCAATACGCAGTATTTT.

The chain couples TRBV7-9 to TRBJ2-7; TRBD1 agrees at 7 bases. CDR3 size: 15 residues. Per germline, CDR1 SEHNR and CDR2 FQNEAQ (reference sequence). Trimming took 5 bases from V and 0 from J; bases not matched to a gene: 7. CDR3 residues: CASSPRQGPSYEQYF. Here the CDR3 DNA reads TGTGCCAGCAGCCCAAGACAGGGACCCTCCTACGAGCAGTACTTC.

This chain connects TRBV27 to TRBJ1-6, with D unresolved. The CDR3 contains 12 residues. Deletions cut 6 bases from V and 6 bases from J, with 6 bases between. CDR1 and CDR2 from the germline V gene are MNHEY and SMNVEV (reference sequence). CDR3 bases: TGTGCCAGCAGCCCGACTAATTCACCCCTCCACTTT. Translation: CASSPTNSPLHF.

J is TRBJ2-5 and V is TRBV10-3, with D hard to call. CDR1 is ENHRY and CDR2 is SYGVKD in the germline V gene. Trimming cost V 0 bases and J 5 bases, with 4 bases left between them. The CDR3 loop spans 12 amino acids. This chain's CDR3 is CAISESVETQYF. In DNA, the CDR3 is TGTGCCATCAGTGAGTCGGTGGAGACCCAGTACTTC.